What follows are 16 T cell receptor beta chains derived from one specimen sequenced in a study of early T cells in non-severe SARS-CoV-2 infection. MiXCR, run by TCRdb on the 5' RACE reads, gives a single entry per CDR3 protein. The sample has under 55,000 distinct CDR3 sequences; roughly 10% are singletons. Sequences were obtained from whole blood. Receptor source: an adult who was a healthcare worker with PCR-confirmed SARS-CoV-2 infection or an uninfected control (not recorded which).

This clonotype was counted many times. The V gene is TRBV12-3 or TRBV12-4, the J gene TRBJ1-1, with 7 bases aligning to TRBD1. V shed 6 bases and J 6 bases; nucleotides not matched to a gene: 10. The CDR3 has 14 residues. CDR3 amino acids: CASRVQGRKAEAFF. The CDR3 nucleotides are TGTGCCAGCAGGGTACAGGGGAGGAAGGCTGAAGCTTTCTTT.

This clonotype was seen at least ten times. The rearrangement links TRBV4-3 to TRBJ2-1, with 13 bases fitting TRBD2. Trimming took 5 bases from V and 6 from J; bases not matched to a gene: 7. The CDR3 runs to 16 residues. Per germline, CDR1 LGHNA and CDR2 YSLEER. The CDR3 region has the DNA TGCGCCAGCAGCGGACGACTAGCGGGAGGAGGCAATGAGCAGTTCTTC. This encodes CASSGRLAGGGNEQFF.

This clonotype has just a few counts. This chain links TRBV6-6 with TRBJ1-2, with unresolved D. Trimming shortened V by 8 bases and J by 2 bases, and 12 bases separated the two germline ends. Germline V lookup: CDR1 MNHNY, CDR2 SVGAGI (reference sequence). The CDR3 consists of 13 residues. CDR3 in DNA: TGTGCCAGCCTTGCCCCAGGAAACTATGGCTACACCTTC. This encodes CASLAPGNYGYTF.

Only a few counts were recorded for this clonotype. This chain links TRBV21-1 with TRBJ2-7. TRBV21-1 constitutes a pseudogene. This CDR3 has 10 residues. CDR3 DNA sequence: TGTGCCAGCAGCCATGCAGAGCAGTACTTC. Protein sequence: CASSHAEQYF.

This clonotype was counted at least ten times. V is TRBV20-1 and J is TRBJ2-1; unclear D gene. Deletions cut 5 bases from V and 4 bases from J, with 6 bases between. This CDR3 has 11 amino acids. The V gene's germline CDR1 is DFQATT and CDR2 SNEGSKA (reference sequence). In DNA form, the CDR3 reads TGCAGTGCTGCCCAATACAATGAGCAGTTCTTC. Amino acids: CSAAQYNEQFF.

V and J are TRBV6-6 and TRBJ2-5; D remains unclear. The CDR3 loop spans 12 amino acids. Germline V gene sequence: CDR1 MNHNY, CDR2 SVGAGI (reference sequence). Trimming pared 1 base from V and 3 bases from J, leaving 3 bases between. The CDR3 DNA is TGTGCCAGCAGTTACTATGAAGAGACCCAGTACTTC. Its protein is CASSYYEETQYF.

The genes are TRBV19 and TRBJ2-3; 7 positions match TRBD1. The germline V gene has CDR1 LNHDA and CDR2 SQIVND (reference sequence). V dropped 8 bases and J dropped 3; count of bases not matched to a gene: 8. The CDR3 is 14 amino acids. CDR3 bases: TGTGCCAGTGGGCTGGGGACAGTTACAGATACGCAGTATTTT. It specifies CASGLGTVTDTQYF. Variable domain in full (rest from reference TRBV19 and TRBJ2-3): DGGITQSPKYLFRKEGQNVTLSCEQNLNHDAMYWYRQDPGQGLRLIYYSQIVNDFQKGDIAEGYSVSREKKESFPLTVTSAQKNPTAFYLCASGLGTVTDTQYFGPGTRLTVL.

The V and J genes are TRBV3-1 and TRBJ2-3, with D unresolved. Trimming removed 7 bases from V and 2 bases from J, with 13 bases in between. The CDR3 has 14 residues. Germline V CDR1 and CDR2: LGHDT, YNNKEL (reference sequence). The chain's CDR3 is CASTRTGVTDTQYF. CDR3 DNA sequence: TGTGCCAGCACCCGCACCGGTGTCACAGATACGCAGTATTTT.

This clonotype came up many times. V and J are TRBV4-3 and TRBJ2-5; 11 nucleotides line up with TRBD2. The germline CDR1 and CDR2 sequences are LGHNA and YSLEER. There are 17 residues in the CDR3. The V and J ends lost 4 bases and 5 bases, in that order; junction bases with no gene match: 12. CDR3 loop: CASSPGLAVLERETQYF. The CDR3 DNA reads TGCGCCAGCAGCCCGGGACTAGCGGTCCTCGAGCGGGAGACCCAGTACTTC.

This clonotype was seen repeatedly, ten times or more. V is TRBV28 and J is TRBJ1-6, with 8 bases matching TRBD1. The V gene's germline CDR1 is MDHEN and CDR2 SYDVKM. The CDR3 spans 15 residues. J gave up 10 bases and V 4 bases, and 9 bases lay outside the gene matches. Here the CDR3 reads CASSSSGTGYSPLHF. The DNA for the CDR3 is TGTGCCAGCAGTTCCTCCGGGACAGGATACTCACCCCTCCACTTT.

This clonotype was seen at least ten times. The chain joins TRBV6-6 to TRBJ2-4; tentatively, D is TRBD1 or TRBD2 (5 bases each). The CDR3 totals 16 residues. V gave up 3 bases and J gave up 1 base, with 13 bases separating them. Germline CDR1 MNHNY, CDR2 SVGAGI (reference sequence). The CDR3 loop is CASSYNSGLAKNIQYF. The CDR3 region has the DNA TGTGCCAGCAGTTATAATTCGGGGCTGGCCAAAAACATTCAGTACTTC.

The chain joins TRBV4-1 to TRBJ2-6; TRBD2 aligns across 8 bases. Germline CDR1 reads MGHRA; CDR2 reads YSYEKL. Trimming took 1 base from V and 0 from J; bases not matched to a gene: 5. There are 18 residues in the CDR3. The CDR3 nucleotides read TGCGCCAGCAGCCAAGTTCGCGGGGGGAGCTCTGGGGCCAACGTCCTGACTTTC. This codes for CASSQVRGGSSGANVLTF.

This clonotype was counted many times. The rearrangement links TRBV9 to TRBJ2-7; 10 bases map to TRBD2. The germline CDR1 and CDR2 sequences are SGDLS and YYNGEE. The CDR3 sequence is 15 residues long. Trimming cost V 0 bases and J 4 bases; bases outside gene matches: 4. CDR3 sequence reads: CASSVGTSGKYEQYF. The CDR3 DNA sequence: TGTGCCAGCAGCGTAGGTACTAGCGGGAAATACGAGCAGTACTTC.

This clonotype showed up many times. The chain joins TRBV28 to TRBJ2-5; TRBD2 matches at 14 bases. The CDR3 is 15 residues long. Germline assignment: CDR1 MDHEN and CDR2 SYDVKM. V lost 5 bases and J lost 1; bases outside the gene matches: 0. CDR3 residues: CASSGTSGSQETQYF. The CDR3 DNA follows: TGTGCCAGCAGTGGGACTAGCGGGAGCCAAGAGACCCAGTACTTC.

This clonotype occurred many times. This rearrangement joins TRBV2 to TRBJ1-1; D possibly corresponds to TRBD1 (5 bases). The V gene lost 2 bases and the J gene lost 0 bases, with 10 bases spanning the gap. This CDR3 is 15 amino acids long. Looked up from germline, CDR1 is SNHLY and CDR2 is FYNNEI. The CDR3 bases are TGTGCCAGCAGTGAAAAGGGGCGGGTGAACACTGAAGCTTTCTTT. Translation: CASSEKGRVNTEAFF.

This clonotype was counted many times. This chain's CDR3 is CAISDTGTSGQETQYF. CDR3 sequence (DNA): TGTGCCATCAGTGATACCGGGACTAGCGGCCAAGAGACCCAGTACTTC. This chain links TRBV10-3 with TRBJ2-5; 11 bases line up with TRBD2. The CDR3 is 16 residues long. Germline V gene lookup returns CDR1 ENHRY and CDR2 SYGVKD. V dropped 3 bases and J dropped 1; count of bases not matched to a gene: 4.